The T cell receptor (beta chain) under discussion was sequenced for a study of molecular identifiers for immune sequencing clone quantification. Study information: For replicates, RNA isolated from around 20,000 or 99,000 naive CD8 cells was divided into five portions, of which four were sequenced.

CDR1 is SEHNR and CDR2 is FQNEAQ in the germline V gene (reference sequence). The CDR3 totals 19 residues. Trimming pared 1 base from V and 0 bases from J, leaving 19 bases between. This clonotype came up a few times. Previously described methods and listed TCR primers were used for bulk TCR libraries. TCRdb ran MiXCR on the PCR reads and lists one entry per CDR3 protein. The profile covers just under 650,000 distinct CDR3 sequences, with about 20% appearing a single time and 0.75% to 0.95% taken by the ten largest. The sequence was obtained from a human donor in good health. Some libraries in this study had Jurkat cell RNA spiked in. The chain links TRBV7-9 to TRBJ1-3, with D unclear. Sample: naive CD8+ T cells from blood, with Jurkat cell RNA spiked in. Subset in this sample: FACS-sorted CD8+CD4-CCR7+CD45RA+ naive T cells. CDR3 protein: CASSLEQLMRELSGNTIYF. CDR3 DNA sequence: TGTGCCAGCAGCTTAGAGCAGCTCATGCGGGAACTCTCTGGAAACACCATATATTTT.